A selection of T cell receptor beta chains follows, all from one sample in a study of T cells after yellow fever vaccination. TCRdb reanalysed the 5' RACE reads using MiXCR and keeps one entry per CDR3 protein. The sample contains approximately 550,000 distinct CDR3 sequences, roughly 13% of which appear only once. The specimen was PBMCs, collected on the day of the yellow fever booster vaccination. The receptors derive from a man under 40 who received the YFV17D yellow fever vaccine. The CDR3 runs from the conserved cysteine through the conserved F or W. The order of the fields is V gene, clone size, J gene, D gene, CDR3 protein. A D gene is named only where the DNA matches it firmly. Not every row has a clone size; where given, it reads once, few, many or a size class.

TRBV28	few	TRBJ2-7	.	CASSGESYEQYF
TRBV6-1	.	TRBJ2-2	TRBD2	CASSRYSGSINTGELFF
TRBV12-3/TRBV12-4	few	TRBJ2-5	.	CASSSPSGVGETQYF
TRBV7-3	few	TRBJ2-1	.	CASSSPIRGFGNEQFF
TRBV6-2/TRBV6-3	few	TRBJ2-1	TRBD2	CASSYRGLAGGPLFF
TRBV20-1	few	TRBJ2-2	TRBD2	CSASFAGGGTGELFF
TRBV20-1	.	TRBJ2-7	TRBD2	CSMLGVTSGSDEQYF
TRBV7-2	.	TRBJ2-5	.	CASSKGLTAYQETQYF
TRBV18	few	TRBJ1-3	TRBD1	CASSFFGTEESGTIYF
TRBV6-1	few	TRBJ2-1	TRBD2	CASSEFRTSGHNEQFF
TRBV7-8	few	TRBJ2-1	TRBD2	CASSKGLAGNNEQFF
TRBV7-2	.	TRBJ2-1	.	CASSLVAYGYNEQFF
TRBV7-8	.	TRBJ2-3	TRBD2	CASSYTGGTDGRDTQYF
TRBV10-1	few	TRBJ2-7	.	CASSKGGTAYEQYF
TRBV10-1	.	TRBJ2-3	.	CASRGSSGTSTDTQYF
TRBV5-1	few	TRBJ1-1	.	CASTGLVGTEAFF
TRBV4-2	few	TRBJ2-2	.	CASSQRYDPLRGRGFSTGELFF
TRBV4-2	.	TRBJ2-4	TRBD1	CASSQVTGSVIQYF
TRBV9	.	TRBJ2-7	.	CASSPGARDPTRGQYF
TRBV29-1	.	TRBJ2-7	.	CSTGPTLYEQYF
TRBV19	few	TRBJ2-1	.	CASSIGLGESNEQFF
TRBV14	many	TRBJ2-5	.	CASSQDRNQETQYF
TRBV20-1	.	TRBJ1-2	TRBD1	CSARQGYGYTF
TRBV20-1	.	TRBJ2-3	TRBD2	CSARDRLASPDTQYF
TRBV15	.	TRBJ2-2	TRBD2	CATSSPGTSERNTGELFF
TRBV7-3	few	TRBJ2-5	.	CASSKGPLAQETQYF
TRBV19	few	TRBJ2-1	.	CASSIQQGSSYNEQFF
TRBV7-2	.	TRBJ2-2	.	CASSRDPVHTGELFF
TRBV28	.	TRBJ2-7	.	CASSFQFSYEQYF
TRBV4-1	few	TRBJ2-7	.	CASSQHTSNEQYF
TRBV7-2	few	TRBJ2-1	TRBD2	CASSLALAGANEQFF
TRBV6-2/TRBV6-3	.	TRBJ2-5	.	CASSGGVQETQYF
TRBV20-1	.	TRBJ1-2	TRBD1	CSASKTGTGDDGYTF
TRBV28	few	TRBJ2-7	.	CASSLAPFDEQYF
TRBV29-1	.	TRBJ2-5	TRBD2	CSVEASGTETQYF
TRBV20-1	few	TRBJ2-3	.	CSASKMGTPSTDTQYF
TRBV7-9	.	TRBJ1-1	.	CASSATGNTEAFF
TRBV29-1	.	TRBJ2-1	.	CSVVGGERQFF
TRBV4-3	few	TRBJ1-5	TRBD1	CASSQINTGGQPQHF
TRBV18	.	TRBJ2-5	TRBD1	CASSTGVETQYF
TRBV7-2	few	TRBJ2-2	TRBD1	CASRSGTGNTGELFF
TRBV20-1	few	TRBJ2-7	.	CSAKSPESSYEQYF
TRBV5-5	few	TRBJ2-7	TRBD1	CASRSPGQGYEQYF
TRBV29-1	.	TRBJ2-2	.	CSVGRTVGTGELFF
TRBV20-1	many	TRBJ2-3	TRBD2	CSAGRLAGGQVDTQYF
TRBV20-1	.	TRBJ2-1	TRBD2	CSARVREGRSYNEQFF
TRBV6-2/TRBV6-3	.	TRBJ1-1	.	CASSKHRDLEAFF
TRBV5-1	.	TRBJ2-5	.	CASSTGMTGQETQYF
TRBV5-6	.	TRBJ2-2	.	CASSIPGSHTGELFF
TRBV18	.	TRBJ1-1	.	CASSQVGQMNTEAFF
TRBV7-3	many	TRBJ2-5	.	CASSLSRGETQYF
TRBV6-5	.	TRBJ2-7	TRBD1	CASSFADRRINEQYF
TRBV7-2	few	TRBJ2-2	.	CASSLPLLAHGELFF
TRBV6-2/TRBV6-3	few	TRBJ2-4	TRBD1	CASTYPGTENIQYF
TRBV2	.	TRBJ2-7	TRBD1	CASTIQGTTYEQYF